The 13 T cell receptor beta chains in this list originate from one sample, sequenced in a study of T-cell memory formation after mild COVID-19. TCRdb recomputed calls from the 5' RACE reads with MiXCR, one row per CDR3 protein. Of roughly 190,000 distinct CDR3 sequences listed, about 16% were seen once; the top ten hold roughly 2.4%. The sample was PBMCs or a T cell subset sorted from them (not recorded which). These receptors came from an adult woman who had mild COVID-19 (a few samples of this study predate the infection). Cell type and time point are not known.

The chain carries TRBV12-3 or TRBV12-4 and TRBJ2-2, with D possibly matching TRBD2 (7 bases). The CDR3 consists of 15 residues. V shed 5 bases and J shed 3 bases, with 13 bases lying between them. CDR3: CASSIPGGYTGELFF. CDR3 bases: TGTGCCAGCAGTATCCCGGGGGGCTACACCGGGGAGCTGTTTTTT.

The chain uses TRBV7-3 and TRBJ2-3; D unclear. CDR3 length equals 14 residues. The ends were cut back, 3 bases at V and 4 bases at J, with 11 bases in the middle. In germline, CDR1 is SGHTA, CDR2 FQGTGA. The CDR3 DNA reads TGTGCCAGCAGCTTTGCGCCCTCATCAGATACGCAGTATTTT. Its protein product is CASSFAPSSDTQYF. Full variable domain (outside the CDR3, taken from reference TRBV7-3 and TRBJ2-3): GAGVSQTPSNKVTEKGKYVELRCDPISGHTALYWYRQSLGQGPEFLIYFQGTGAADDSGLPNDRFFAVRPEGSVSTLKIQRTERGDSAVYLCASSFAPSSDTQYFGPGTRLTVL.

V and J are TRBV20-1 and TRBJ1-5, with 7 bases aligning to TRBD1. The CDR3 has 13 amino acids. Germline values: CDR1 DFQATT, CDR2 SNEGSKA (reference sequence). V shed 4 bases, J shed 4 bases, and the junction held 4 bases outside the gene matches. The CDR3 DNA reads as TGCAGTGCTAAAACGACAGGGAATCAGCCCCAGCATTTT. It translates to CSAKTTGNQPQHF.

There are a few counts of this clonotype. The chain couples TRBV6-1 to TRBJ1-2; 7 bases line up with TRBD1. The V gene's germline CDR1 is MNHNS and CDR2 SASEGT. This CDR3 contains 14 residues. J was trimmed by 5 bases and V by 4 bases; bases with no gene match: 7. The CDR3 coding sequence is TGTGCCAGCAGTGGGGGGACAGTGCCTTATGGCTACACCTTC. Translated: CASSGGTVPYGYTF.

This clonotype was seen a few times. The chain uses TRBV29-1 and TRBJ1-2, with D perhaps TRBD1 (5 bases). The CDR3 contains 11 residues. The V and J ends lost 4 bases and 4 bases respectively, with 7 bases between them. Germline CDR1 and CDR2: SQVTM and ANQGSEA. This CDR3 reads CSVGGSYGYTF. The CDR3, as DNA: TGCAGCGTTGGGGGCAGCTATGGCTACACCTTC.

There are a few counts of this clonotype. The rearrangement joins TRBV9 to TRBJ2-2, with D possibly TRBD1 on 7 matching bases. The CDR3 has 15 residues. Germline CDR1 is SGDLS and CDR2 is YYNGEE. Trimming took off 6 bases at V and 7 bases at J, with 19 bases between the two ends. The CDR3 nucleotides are TGTGCCAGCACCACACTCCAGGGGGGCGTCGGGGAGCTGTTTTTT. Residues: CASTTLQGGVGELFF.

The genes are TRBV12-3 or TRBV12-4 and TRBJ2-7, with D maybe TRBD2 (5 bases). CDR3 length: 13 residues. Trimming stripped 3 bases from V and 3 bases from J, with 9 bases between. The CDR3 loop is CASSLQRRYEQYF. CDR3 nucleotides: TGTGCCAGCAGTTTGCAGCGGCGCTACGAGCAGTACTTC.

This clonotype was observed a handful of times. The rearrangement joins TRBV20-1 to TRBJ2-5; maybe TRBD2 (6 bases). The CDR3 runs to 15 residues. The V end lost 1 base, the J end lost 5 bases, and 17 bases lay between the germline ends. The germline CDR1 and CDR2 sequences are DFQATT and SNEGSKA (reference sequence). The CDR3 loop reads CSARGLAPAGETQYF. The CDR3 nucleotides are TGCAGTGCTAGAGGGCTAGCTCCTGCGGGGGAGACCCAGTACTTC.

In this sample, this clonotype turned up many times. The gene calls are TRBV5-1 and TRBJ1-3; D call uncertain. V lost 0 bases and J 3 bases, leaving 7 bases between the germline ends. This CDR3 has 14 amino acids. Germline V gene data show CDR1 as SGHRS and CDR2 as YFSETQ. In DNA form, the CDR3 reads TGCGCCAGCAGCTTGGGCAGTGGTGGAAACACCATATATTTT. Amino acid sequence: CASSLGSGGNTIYF.

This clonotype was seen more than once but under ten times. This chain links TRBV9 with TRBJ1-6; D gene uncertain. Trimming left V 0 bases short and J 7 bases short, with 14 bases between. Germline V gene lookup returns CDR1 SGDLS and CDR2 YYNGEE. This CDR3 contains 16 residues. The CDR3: CASSVDPLRPNSPLHF. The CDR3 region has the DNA TGTGCCAGCAGCGTAGACCCCCTCCGTCCCAATTCACCCCTCCACTTT. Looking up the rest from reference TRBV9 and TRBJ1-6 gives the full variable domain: DSGVTQTPKHLITATGQRVTLRCSPRSGDLSVYWYQQSLDQGLQFLIQYYNGEERAKGNILERFSAQQFPDLHSELNLSSLELGDSALYFCASSVDPLRPNSPLHFGNGTRLTVT.

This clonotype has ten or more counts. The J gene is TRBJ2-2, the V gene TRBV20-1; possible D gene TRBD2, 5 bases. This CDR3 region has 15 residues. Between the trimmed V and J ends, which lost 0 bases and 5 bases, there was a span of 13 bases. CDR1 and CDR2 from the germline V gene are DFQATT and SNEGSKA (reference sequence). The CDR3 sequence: CSARDGGRGTGELFF. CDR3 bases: TGCAGTGCTAGAGATGGTGGCCGGGGAACCGGGGAGCTGTTTTTT.

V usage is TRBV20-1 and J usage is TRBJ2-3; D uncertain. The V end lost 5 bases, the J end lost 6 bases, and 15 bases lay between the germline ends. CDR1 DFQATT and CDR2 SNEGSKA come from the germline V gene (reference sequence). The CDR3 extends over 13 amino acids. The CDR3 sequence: CSAGSGPLDTQYF. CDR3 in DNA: TGCAGTGCTGGGTCCGGCCCGTTGGATACGCAGTATTTT.

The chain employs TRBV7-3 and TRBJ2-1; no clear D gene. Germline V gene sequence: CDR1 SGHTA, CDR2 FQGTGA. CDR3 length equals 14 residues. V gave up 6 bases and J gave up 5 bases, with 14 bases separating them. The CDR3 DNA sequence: TGTGCCAGCAGTCCTGGATTGAGTAACAATGAGCAGTTCTTC. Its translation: CASSPGLSNNEQFF.